This passage covers 29 T cell receptor beta chains from one sample sequenced in a study of blood T cell repertoires in COVID-19. Profiling relied on immunoSEQ multiplex PCR, and the TCRdb table lists in-frame clones only, not all of them. The table lists approximately 400,000 clones, about 80% of them singletons, with under 1.2% in the top ten. The sequenced material came from peripheral blood. These receptors originate from a human donor with acute or convalescent COVID-19. The donor label of this sample is uncertain.

The V call is TRBV18, the J call TRBJ2-7; 7 bases match TRBD2. The CDR3 length is 13 residues. The V gene's germline CDR1 is KGHSH and CDR2 LQKENI. V lost 6 bases and J lost 4; bases outside the gene matches: 6. The CDR3 is CASSRTGRYEQYF. The CDR3 DNA reads as TGTGCCAGCTCTCGGACCGGGAGGTACGAGCAGTACTTC.

This chain links TRBV30 with TRBJ1-5, with D hard to call. CDR1 is GTSNPN, CDR2 SVGIG, per germline (reference sequence). Trimming cost V 1 base and J 0 bases, with 7 bases left between them. This CDR3 is built from 14 residues. The DNA for the CDR3 is TGTGCCTGGAGTGGGACTTATAGCAATCAGCCCCAGCATTTT. Translated: CAWSGTYSNQPQHF.

V and J are TRBV19 and TRBJ2-4; 7 bases align to TRBD1. V gave up 5 bases and J gave up 2 bases; unmatched junction bases: 15. The CDR3 covers 18 residues. Looked up from germline, CDR1 is LNHDA and CDR2 is SQIVND (reference sequence). The CDR3, as DNA: TGTGCCAGTAGTGGCCCGGGACAGCCCCTGTTTCCCAAAAACATTCAGTACTTC. Its protein is CASSGPGQPLFPKNIQYF.

The chain couples TRBV19 to TRBJ2-3, with 7 bases aligning to TRBD1. Trimming removed 6 bases from V and 1 base from J; junction bases left unmatched: 7. CDR3 length: 15 residues. CDR1 and CDR2 (germline): LNHDA, SQIVND (reference sequence). The CDR3 region is CASRAGGTGTDTQYF. CDR3 nucleotide sequence: TGTGCCAGTAGGGCAGGGGGTACTGGCACAGATACGCAGTATTTT. Filled out from reference TRBV19 and TRBJ2-3, the complete variable domain reads DGGITQSPKYLFRKEGQNVTLSCEQNLNHDAMYWYRQDPGQGLRLIYYSQIVNDFQKGDIAEGYSVSREKKESFPLTVTSAQKNPTAFYLCASRAGGTGTDTQYFGPGTRLTVL.

This rearrangement joins TRBV30 to TRBJ2-2; 7 bases agree with TRBD1. After removal of 7 bases from V and 1 base from J, the junction contained 9 bases not matched to a gene. The CDR3 loop spans 15 amino acids. Germline-derived CDR1 and CDR2 are GTSNPN and SVGIG (reference sequence). CDR3 sequence (DNA): TGTGCCTCCACAACAGGGGTTGGGAACACCGGGGAGCTGTTTTTT. Its translation is CASTTGVGNTGELFF. Full variable domain (remainder filled in from reference TRBV30 and TRBJ2-2): SQTIHQWPATLVQPVGSPLSLECTVEGTSNPNLYWYRQAAGRGLQLLFYSVGIGQISSEVPQNLSASRPQDRQFILSSKKLLLSDSGFYLCASTTGVGNTGELFFGEGSRLTVL.

The chain links TRBV5-1 to TRBJ1-6; D might be TRBD1 (5 bases). The CDR3 is 15 amino acids. Trimming removed 6 bases from V and 7 bases from J, with 17 bases in between. CDR1 is SGHRS, CDR2 YFSETQ, per germline. The CDR3 region has the DNA TGCGCCAGCAATCAGGGCCCAGAGACGAATTCACCCCTCCACTTT. It translates to CASNQGPETNSPLHF.

This chain links TRBV9 with TRBJ1-1; tentative D call: TRBD1 (5 bases). V lost 0 bases to trimming and J lost 0 bases, with 9 bases between them. The length of the CDR3 is 15 residues. CDR1 is SGDLS and CDR2 is YYNGEE in the germline V gene. CDR3 loop: CASSVGVDMNTEAFF. CDR3 DNA sequence: TGTGCCAGCAGCGTAGGGGTGGACATGAACACTGAAGCTTTCTTT.

The chain combines TRBV7-9 with TRBJ2-2; D is unclear. The V end was cut by 5 bases, the J end by 4 bases, with 11 bases between. The CDR3 has 14 residues. Germline V gives CDR1 SEHNR, CDR2 FQNEAQ (reference sequence). The CDR3 sequence is CASSQRRGTGELFF. The CDR3 coding sequence is TGTGCCAGCAGCCAGCGCCGCGGCACCGGGGAGCTGTTTTTT.

This clone showed up just a few times. V usage is TRBV30 and J usage is TRBJ1-3; no clear D. The ends were cut back, 4 bases at V and 4 bases at J, with 8 bases in the middle. Germline V gene data show CDR1 as GTSNPN and CDR2 as SVGIG (reference sequence). This CDR3 is 12 amino acids long. The CDR3 DNA reads as TGTGCCTGGAACTCGGGGGGAAACACCATATATTTT. Residues: CAWNSGGNTIYF.

This clone has a handful of counts. The genes are TRBV6-1 and TRBJ2-1, with TRBD1 matching over 7 bases. The V segment lost 0 bases and the J segment 6 bases; nucleotides outside the gene matches: 11. Germline CDR1 is MNHNS and CDR2 is SASEGT. There are 17 residues in the CDR3. CDR3 sequence (DNA): TGTGCCAGCAGTGAAGCGGTAGGGGGCAGGAGGCGCAATGAGCAGTTCTTC. Translated, it gives CASSEAVGGRRRNEQFF.

The chain combines TRBV6-5 with TRBJ2-3; maybe TRBD2 (5 bases). The CDR3 runs 15 residues. CDR1 MNHEY and CDR2 SVGAGI come from the germline V gene. V was cut by 7 bases and J by 1 base, with 15 bases left in between. The CDR3 reads CASMAQRAGTDTQYF. The CDR3 nucleotides are TGTGCCAGCATGGCCCAGAGAGCGGGCACAGATACGCAGTATTTT.

The chain joins TRBV5-1 to TRBJ2-2; 7 positions match TRBD2. With V trimmed by 0 bases and J by 4 bases, 3 bases remained unmatched. Germline lookup yields CDR1 SGHRS and CDR2 YFSETQ. CDR3 length: 15 amino acids. CDR3 nucleotide sequence: TGCGCCAGCAGCTTGGGGCTAGCGGTCACCGGGGAGCTGTTTTTT. It codes for CASSLGLAVTGELFF.

The chain has TRBV2 and TRBJ1-1; a weak D match, TRBD1 (6 bases). Germline V gives CDR1 SNHLY, CDR2 FYNNEI. The CDR3 runs 16 residues. V lost 6 bases, J lost 1 base, and 18 bases lay in between. CDR3 amino acids: CASSGLGAAWNTEAFF. CDR3 nucleotide sequence: TGTGCCAGCAGCGGACTGGGGGCAGCGTGGAACACTGAAGCTTTCTTT.

The rearrangement links TRBV18 to TRBJ1-1; maybe TRBD1 (5 bases). Trimming removed 0 bases at V and 5 bases at J, with 16 bases between. The CDR3 has 16 residues. Germline CDR1 and CDR2: KGHSH and LQKENI. CDR3 coding DNA: TGTGCCAGCTCACCACCGGGAACGCAGGGAATAACTGAAGCTTTCTTT. Protein sequence: CASSPPGTQGITEAFF.

The rearrangement uses TRBV20-1 and TRBJ2-2, with D tentatively TRBD2 (5 bases). The germline V and J ends were trimmed by 3 bases and 5 bases, with 13 bases remaining between them. Germline CDR1 is DFQATT and CDR2 is SNEGSKA (reference sequence). This CDR3 has 14 residues. The CDR3 DNA reads TGCAGTGCTAGTGTAGAAGGGAGTACCGGGGAGCTGTTTTTT. Protein product: CSASVEGSTGELFF.

This clone has a single count. This chain uses TRBV5-1 with TRBJ2-5; maybe TRBD2 (6 bases). Trimming took 0 bases from V and 4 from J, leaving 13 bases between them. Germline loops: CDR1 SGHRS, CDR2 YFSETQ. The CDR3 consists of 15 residues. The CDR3 sequence: CASSLAAGTGETQYF. In DNA form, the CDR3 reads TGCGCCAGCAGCTTGGCCGCCGGGACTGGAGAGACCCAGTACTTC.

A single count supports this clone. CDR3 sequence reads: CASRNLAGGSYNEQFF. The CDR3 coding sequence is TGTGCCAGTCGCAACCTAGCGGGAGGTTCCTACAATGAGCAGTTCTTC. The chain recombines TRBV19 with TRBJ2-1; TRBD2 matches at 11 bases. The germline CDR1 and CDR2 sequences are LNHDA and SQIVND (reference sequence). The CDR3 consists of 16 residues. V shed 8 bases and J 1 base; nucleotides not matched to a gene: 7.

V gene TRBV12-3 or TRBV12-4 combines with J gene TRBJ2-7; D uncertain. The CDR3 is made up of 13 amino acids. The V gene lost 3 bases and the J gene lost 0 bases, with 6 bases spanning the gap. Here the CDR3 DNA reads TGTGCCAGCAGTTTTGGCCTCTCCTACGAGCAGTACTTC. Its translation is CASSFGLSYEQYF.

This chain uses TRBV19 with TRBJ1-5; D gene uncertain. Deletions cut 6 bases from V and 1 base from J, with 13 bases between. The V gene's germline CDR1 is LNHDA and CDR2 SQIVND (reference sequence). The CDR3 spans 15 residues. This CDR3 is CASRGGPASNQPQHF. For the CDR3, the DNA is TGTGCCAGTAGGGGCGGGCCAGCCAGCAATCAGCCCCAGCATTTT.

The chain couples TRBV19 to TRBJ2-1; 12 bases agree with TRBD2. The length of the CDR3 is 13 residues. V lost 9 bases and J lost 7; bases outside the gene matches: 4. Germline loops: CDR1 LNHDA, CDR2 SQIVND (reference sequence). This CDR3 reads CASKGLAGNEQFF. CDR3 DNA sequence: TGTGCCAGCAAGGGACTAGCGGGTAATGAGCAGTTCTTC.

The rearrangement uses TRBV27 and TRBJ2-1, with TRBD1 as a possible D gene (6 bases). CDR3 length equals 15 residues. CDR1 and CDR2 from the germline V gene are MNHEY and SMNVEV (reference sequence). Trimming shortened V by 2 bases and J by 6 bases, and 14 bases separated the two germline ends. CDR3 in DNA: TGTGCCAGCAGTTTAATGGGACACTTGACCAATGAGCAGTTCTTC. This sequence encodes CASSLMGHLTNEQFF.

The J gene is TRBJ2-7, the V gene TRBV7-9, with D possibly TRBD1 on 6 matching bases. Per the germline V gene, CDR1 is SEHNR and CDR2 is FQNEAQ (reference sequence). The CDR3 is 14 amino acids. Trimming cost V 4 bases and J 6 bases, with 16 bases left between them. CDR3 protein: CASSSIGGYSEQYF. The CDR3 DNA reads TGTGCCAGCAGCTCCATTGGGGGCTATAGCGAGCAGTACTTC. Full variable domain (remainder filled in from reference TRBV7-9 and TRBJ2-7): DTGVSQNPRHKITKRGQNVTFRCDPISEHNRLYWYRQTLGQGPEFLTYFQNEAQLEKSRLLSDRFSAERPKGSFSTLEIQRTEQGDSAMYLCASSSIGGYSEQYFGPGTRLTVT.

The chain has TRBV9 and TRBJ1-4, with D unresolved. The CDR3 totals 13 residues. Deletions cut 4 bases from V and 7 bases from J, with 11 bases between. The germline V gene encodes CDR1 SGDLS and CDR2 YYNGEE. The CDR3 loop reads CASSPRGGEKLFF. The CDR3 nucleotides are TGTGCCAGCAGCCCACGGGGTGGTGAAAAACTGTTTTTT.

The chain is built from TRBV3-1 (or the pseudogene TRBV3-2) and TRBJ1-4, with a possible D match to TRBD1 (6 bases). CDR1 and CDR2 from the germline V gene are LGHDT and YNNKEL (reference sequence). Trimming took off 0 bases at V and 5 bases at J, with 13 bases between the two ends. This CDR3 spans 16 amino acids. CDR3 coding DNA: TGTGCCAGCAGCCAAGATGGGCAGGGGCGGAATGAAAAACTGTTTTTT. This translates into CASSQDGQGRNEKLFF.

The gene calls are TRBV4-1 and TRBJ1-2, with a possible D match to TRBD1 (5 bases). In germline, CDR1 is MGHRA, CDR2 YSYEKL. This CDR3 is 13 amino acids long. Trimming shortened V by 0 bases and J by 4 bases, and 6 bases separated the two germline ends. The CDR3 loop is CASSQDGAYGYTF. The DNA for the CDR3 is TGCGCCAGCAGCCAAGATGGGGCCTATGGCTACACCTTC.

V usage is TRBV15 and J usage is TRBJ1-6, with no clear D. Germline assignment: CDR1 LNHNV and CDR2 YYDKDF (reference sequence). V was clipped by 0 bases and J by 6 bases, with 9 bases between them. The CDR3 length is 15 residues. CDR3 nucleotides: TGTGCCACCAGCAGAGATCTACCCGGTAATTCACCCCTCCACTTT. This codes for CATSRDLPGNSPLHF.

A single count supports this clone. The J gene is TRBJ1-2, the V gene TRBV3-1 (or the pseudogene TRBV3-2), with D perhaps TRBD1 (5 bases). V was pared by 1 base and J by 4 bases, with 10 bases between. Germline lookup yields CDR1 LGHDT and CDR2 YNNKEL (reference sequence). CDR3 length equals 14 residues. For the CDR3, the DNA is TGTGCCAGCAGCCAAGTCGCAGGGCGCTATGGCTACACCTTC. Translating gives CASSQVAGRYGYTF.

The chain links TRBV6-5 to TRBJ2-1; 11 bases are a match to TRBD1. Germline values: CDR1 MNHEY, CDR2 SVGAGI. Trimming took 1 base from V and 6 from J; bases not matched to a gene: 2. The CDR3 extends over 15 amino acids. This chain's CDR3 is CASSYFGQGANEQFF. The CDR3 region has the DNA TGTGCCAGCAGTTACTTCGGACAGGGGGCCAATGAGCAGTTCTTC.

In this sample, this clone turned up a few times. This chain joins TRBV3-1 (or the pseudogene TRBV3-2) and TRBJ1-5; D might be TRBD1 (6 bases). The V end lost 4 bases, the J end lost 1 base, and 8 bases lay between the germline ends. This CDR3 region has 14 residues. CDR1 LGHDT and CDR2 YNNKEL come from the germline V gene (reference sequence). Here the CDR3 DNA reads TGTGCCAGCAGCCTTGGACAGAGCAATCAGCCCCAGCATTTT. Protein sequence: CASSLGQSNQPQHF.